Listed below are T cell receptor beta chains from one sample, sequenced in a study of PD-1 blockade in classical Hodgkin lymphoma. Assay: immunoSEQ multiplex PCR; the TCRdb copy retains only in-frame clones and omits some. This table holds 25,000 to 30,000 clones, approximately 79% found once. Sequences were derived from CD4+ T cells from blood, sampled before the fourth cycle of nivolumab. These receptors originate from a human donor with classical Hodgkin lymphoma. The CDR3 runs from the conserved cysteine through the conserved F or W. D genes are given only for firm matches. Part of the rows lack a size; the others show once, few, many or a class for expanded clones.

V,size,J,D,CDR3,DNA
TRBV5-1,.,TRBJ2-2,.,CASTPGGRILSNTGELFF,TGCGCCAGCACCCCCGGGGGGCGCATCCTTTCGAACACCGGGGAGCTGTTTTTT
TRBV29-1,.,TRBJ1-2,.,CSVITGNYGYTF,TGCAGCGTGATTACAGGAAACTATGGCTACACCTTC
TRBV7-2,.,TRBJ2-2,.,CASSGQGGTGELFF,TGTGCCAGCAGCGGCCAGGGGGGCACCGGGGAGCTGTTTTTT
TRBV19,.,TRBJ2-1,.,CASSPSEEHINEQFF,TGTGCCAGTAGTCCAAGTGAGGAGCACATCAATGAGCAGTTCTTC
TRBV2,.,TRBJ2-7,TRBD1,CASSLGTVFLYEQYF,TGTGCCAGCAGTTTGGGGACAGTTTTTTTGTACGAGCAGTACTTC
TRBV11-2,once,TRBJ2-3,.,CASSLGDWLSTDTQYF,TGTGCCAGCAGCTTAGGAGACTGGCTCAGCACAGATACGCAGTATTTT
TRBV11-2,.,TRBJ1-2,.,CASSYGRGEYYGYTF,TGTGCCAGCAGCTACGGACGTGGGGAGTACTATGGCTACACCTTC
TRBV5-1,.,TRBJ1-5,.,CASSLGRNNQPQHF,TGCGCCAGCAGCCTCGGACGGAACAATCAGCCCCAGCATTTT
TRBV30,.,TRBJ1-4,TRBD1,CAWDAPGQGVEKLFF,TGTGCCTGGGATGCTCCGGGACAGGGGGTGGAAAAACTGTTTTTT
TRBV2,.,TRBJ2-3,.,CASSELTDTQYF,TGTGCCAGCAGTGAACTGACAGATACGCAGTATTTT
TRBV5-1,.,TRBJ1-4,TRBD1,CASSPGQPPGNEKLFF,TGCGCCAGCAGCCCGGGACAGCCGCCCGGGAATGAAAAACTGTTTTTT
TRBV5-1,.,TRBJ2-3,.,CASSRSKSGFLTDTQYF,TGCGCCAGCAGCCGGTCGAAGAGCGGGTTCCTCACAGATACGCAGTATTTT
TRBV6-6,.,TRBJ1-2,.,CASSLGDGLGYTF,TGTGCCAGCAGTCTCGGGGACGGCCTTGGCTACACCTTC
TRBV7-2,.,TRBJ1-5,.,CASSLGQRLLNQPQHF,TGTGCCAGCAGCTTAGGACAGAGACTGCTCAATCAGCCCCAGCATTTT
TRBV19,.,TRBJ2-7,.,CASSLDRQYEQYF,TGTGCCAGTAGTTTGGACAGACAATACGAGCAGTACTTC
TRBV6-6,.,TRBJ2-2,TRBD1,CASNPGQGNTGELFF,TGTGCCAGCAATCCGGGACAGGGGAACACCGGGGAGCTGTTTTTT
TRBV5-1,.,TRBJ1-4,TRBD1,CASSSTGVGGEKLFF,TGCGCCAGCAGCTCTACAGGGGTCGGGGGTGAAAAACTGTTTTTT
TRBV5-4,.,TRBJ2-7,.,CASSNRDGEQYF,TGTGCCAGCAGCAATCGAGACGGCGAGCAGTACTTC
TRBV7-2,.,TRBJ2-2,TRBD1,CASSFTGTGATGELFF,TGTGCCAGCAGCTTCACCGGGACAGGGGCCACCGGGGAGCTGTTTTTT
TRBV19,.,TRBJ1-2,.,CASSPRDYGYTF,TGTGCCAGTAGTCCCAGGGACTATGGCTACACCTTC